This T cell receptor beta chain was identified during a study of CD8 T cells in Susac syndrome. Negative isolation yielded CD8+ and CD4+ T cells; FACS enriched TEMRA cells. RNA was extracted with the RNeasy kit, and a quantity of 0.5 to 1 ug was reverse transcribed using random hexamers. TCR beta CDR3 was amplified by immunoSEQ multiplex PCR. This amplification extended across 54 Vbeta and 13 Jbeta segments. TCRdb called the immunoSEQ multiplex PCR reads again in MiXCR, with one record for every CDR3 protein. This table holds under 200,000 distinct CDR3 sequences, approximately 95% found once. Unmatched junction bases numbered 9, after V lost 6 bases and J lost 0 bases. Per the germline V gene, CDR1 is MNHEY and CDR2 is SVGEGT. This CDR3 spans 16 amino acids.

The chain joins TRBV6-2 or TRBV6-3 to TRBJ2-3, with TRBD2 matching 7 bases. This receptor was obtained from a human donor with Susac syndrome. Material for sequencing was CD4+ T cells from PBMCs. The CDR3 protein is CASRAYGTTSTDTQYF. As DNA, the CDR3 is TGTGCCAGCAGAGCATACGGGACTACGAGCACAGATACGCAGTATTTT.